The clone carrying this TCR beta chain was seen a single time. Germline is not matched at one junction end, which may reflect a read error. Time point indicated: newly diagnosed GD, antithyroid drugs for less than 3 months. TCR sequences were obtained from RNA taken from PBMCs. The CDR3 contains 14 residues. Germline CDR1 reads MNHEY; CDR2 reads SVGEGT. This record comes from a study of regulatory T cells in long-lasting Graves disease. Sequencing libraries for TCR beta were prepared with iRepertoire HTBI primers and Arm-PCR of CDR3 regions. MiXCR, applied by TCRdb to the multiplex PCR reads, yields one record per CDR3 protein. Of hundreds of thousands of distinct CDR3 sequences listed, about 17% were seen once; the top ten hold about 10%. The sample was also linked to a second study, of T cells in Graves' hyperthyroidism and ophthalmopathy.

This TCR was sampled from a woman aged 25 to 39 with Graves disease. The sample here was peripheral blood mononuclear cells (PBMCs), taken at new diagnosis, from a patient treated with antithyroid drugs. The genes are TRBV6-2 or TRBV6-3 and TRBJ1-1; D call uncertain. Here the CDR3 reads CASSYSRMNTEASF. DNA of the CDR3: TGTGCCAGCAGTTACTCGCGGATGAACACTGAAGCTTCCTTT.